This T cell receptor beta chain comes out of a study of T cell changes during pregnancy in multiple sclerosis. The table came from immunoSEQ multiplex PCR; TCRdb's copy has only in-frame clones and leaves some out. This sample has fewer than 70,000 clones, with roughly 89% found just once. This TCR came from a human donor whose cells served as feeder cells for cultures in a pregnancy study. Sequenced sample: peripheral blood from another person, used as feeder cells.

CDR3 DNA sequence: TGTGCCAGTAGTATTGGGGGACGGCTTAATGAAAAACTGTTTTTT. Its translation: CASSIGGRLNEKLFF. The genes are TRBV19 and TRBJ1-4, with a tentative D call TRBD1 (5 bases). The CDR3 totals 15 residues. V was clipped by 3 bases and J by 4 bases, with 12 bases between them. CDR1 is LNHDA, CDR2 SQIVND, per germline (reference sequence).